The present T cell receptor (beta chain) was sequenced within a study of T cells in Graves' hyperthyroidism and ophthalmopathy. Study-wide context: Peripheral blood was acquired at first diagnosis, ahead of any therapy whatsoever.

Study-level results: Most clonotypes expanded in the thyroid (above 0.001) were also present in blood.

The CDR3 loop spans 14 amino acids. Germline V lookup: CDR1 ENHRY, CDR2 SYGVKD. V was pared by 0 bases and J by 1 base, with 6 bases between. Amplified TCR beta CDR3 regions derived from RNA transcripts. TCR CDR3 underwent first-round RT-PCR with the HTBI primer set. A single record per CDR3 protein comes from TCRdb applying MiXCR to the multiplex PCR reads. Counted here are a few hundred thousand distinct CDR3 sequences, around 18% occurring once; the ten biggest clones make up about 45%. Thyroid ultrasound, orbital computed tomography, clinical symptoms, and serum thyroxine and TRAb underpinned diagnoses. As regards this clonotype: The target antigen is unknown.

The receptor's source is a middle-aged man with Graves' hyperthyroidism. The chain combines TRBV10-3 with TRBJ2-5; tentative D call: TRBD2 (6 bases). The sequencing sample was made of blood. CDR3 DNA sequence: TGTGCCATCAGTGAGTCTAGCGGCCAAGAGACCCAGTACTTC. This translates into CAISESSGQETQYF.